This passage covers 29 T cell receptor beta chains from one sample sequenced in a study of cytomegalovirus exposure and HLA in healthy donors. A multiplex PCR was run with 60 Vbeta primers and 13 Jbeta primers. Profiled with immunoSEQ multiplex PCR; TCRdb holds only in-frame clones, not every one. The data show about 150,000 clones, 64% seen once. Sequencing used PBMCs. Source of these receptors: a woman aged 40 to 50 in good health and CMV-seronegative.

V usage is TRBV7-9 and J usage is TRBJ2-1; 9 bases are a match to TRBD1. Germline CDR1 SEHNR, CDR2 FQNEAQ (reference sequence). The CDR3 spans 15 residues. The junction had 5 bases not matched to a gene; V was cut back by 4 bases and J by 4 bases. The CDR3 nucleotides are TGTGCCAGCAGCTCAGACAGGGGGACATACAATGAGCAGTTCTTC. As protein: CASSSDRGTYNEQFF.

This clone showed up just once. The CDR3 here is CASSYEGSLAEQYF. The CDR3 DNA is TGTGCCAGCAGTTACGAGGGCTCCCTCGCCGAGCAGTACTTC. The rearrangement uses TRBV6-5 and TRBJ2-7; D may be TRBD2 (5 bases). CDR1 is MNHEY, CDR2 SVGAGI, per germline. Between the trimmed V and J ends, which lost 2 bases and 6 bases, there was a span of 14 bases. The CDR3 has 14 amino acids.

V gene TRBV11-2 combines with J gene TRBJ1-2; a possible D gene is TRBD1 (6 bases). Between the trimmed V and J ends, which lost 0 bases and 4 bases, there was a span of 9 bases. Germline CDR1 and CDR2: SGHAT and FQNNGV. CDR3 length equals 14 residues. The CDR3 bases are TGTGCCAGCAGCTTAGATCAGGGGAGCTATGGCTACACCTTC. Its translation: CASSLDQGSYGYTF.

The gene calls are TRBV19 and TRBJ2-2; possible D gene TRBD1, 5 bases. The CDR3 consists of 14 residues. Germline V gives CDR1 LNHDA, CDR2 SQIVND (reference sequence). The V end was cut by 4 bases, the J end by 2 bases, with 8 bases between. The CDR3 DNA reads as TGTGCCAGTAGTAGACAGCCAAACACCGGGGAGCTGTTTTTT. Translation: CASSRQPNTGELFF.

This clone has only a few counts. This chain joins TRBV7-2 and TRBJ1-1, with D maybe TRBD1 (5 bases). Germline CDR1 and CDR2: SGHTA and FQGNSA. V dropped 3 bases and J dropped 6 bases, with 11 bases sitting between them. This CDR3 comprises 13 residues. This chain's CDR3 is CASSFPGKAEAFF. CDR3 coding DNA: TGTGCCAGCAGCTTTCCAGGGAAGGCTGAAGCTTTCTTT.

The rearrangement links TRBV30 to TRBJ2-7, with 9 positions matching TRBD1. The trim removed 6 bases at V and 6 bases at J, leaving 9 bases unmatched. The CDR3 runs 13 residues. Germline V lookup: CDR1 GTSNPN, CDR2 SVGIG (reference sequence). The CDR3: CACARDRDREQYF. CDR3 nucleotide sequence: TGTGCCTGCGCCCGGGACAGGGACCGCGAGCAGTACTTC.

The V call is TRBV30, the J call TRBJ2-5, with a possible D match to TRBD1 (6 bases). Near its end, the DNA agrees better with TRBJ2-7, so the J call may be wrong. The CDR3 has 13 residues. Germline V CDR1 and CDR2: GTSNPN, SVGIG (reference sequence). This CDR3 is CAWSGDRAYEQYF. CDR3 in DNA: TGTGCCTGGTCAGGGGATCGCGCCTACGAGCAGTACTTC.

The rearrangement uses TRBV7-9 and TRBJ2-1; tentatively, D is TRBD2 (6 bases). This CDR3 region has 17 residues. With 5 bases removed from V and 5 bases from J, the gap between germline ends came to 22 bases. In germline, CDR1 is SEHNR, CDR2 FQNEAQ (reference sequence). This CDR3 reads CASSRRGGLAKNNEQFF. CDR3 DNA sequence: TGTGCCAGCAGCCGTAGAGGAGGGTTAGCCAAGAACAATGAGCAGTTCTTC.

The CDR3 region has the DNA TGTGCCAGCAGCACAGGGAGTTGGGACACCGGGGAGCTGTTTTTT. It translates to CASSTGSWDTGELFF. This chain joins TRBV6-1 and TRBJ2-2, with D perhaps TRBD1 (6 bases). Germline assignment: CDR1 MNHNS and CDR2 SASEGT. The CDR3 runs 15 residues. The V and J ends lost 6 bases and 3 bases respectively, with 14 bases between them.

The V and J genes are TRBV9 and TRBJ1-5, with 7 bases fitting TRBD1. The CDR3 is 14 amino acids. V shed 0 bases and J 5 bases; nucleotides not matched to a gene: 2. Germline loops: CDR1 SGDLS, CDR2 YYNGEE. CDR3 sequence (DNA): TGTGCCAGCAGCGTAGGCAGGGGGGATCAGCCCCAGCATTTT. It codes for CASSVGRGDQPQHF.

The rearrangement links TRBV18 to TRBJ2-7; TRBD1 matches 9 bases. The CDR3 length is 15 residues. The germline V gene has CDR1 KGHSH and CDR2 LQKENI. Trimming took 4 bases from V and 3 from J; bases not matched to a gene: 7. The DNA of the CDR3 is TGTGCCAGCTCACTCGGACAGGGGACCAACTACGAGCAGTACTTC. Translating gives CASSLGQGTNYEQYF.

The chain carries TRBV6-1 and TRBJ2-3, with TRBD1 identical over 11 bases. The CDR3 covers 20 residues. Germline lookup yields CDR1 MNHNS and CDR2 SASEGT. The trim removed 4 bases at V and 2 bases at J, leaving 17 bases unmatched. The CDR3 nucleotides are TGTGCCAGCAGTGGGACCGGGACAGGGGGTTTCAGGGGTCTCACAGATACGCAGTATTTT. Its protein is CASSGTGTGGFRGLTDTQYF.

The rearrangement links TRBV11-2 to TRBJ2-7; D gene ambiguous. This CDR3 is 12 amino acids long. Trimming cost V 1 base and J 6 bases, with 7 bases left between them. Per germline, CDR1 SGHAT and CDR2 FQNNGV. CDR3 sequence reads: CASSLGPGEQYF. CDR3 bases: TGTGCCAGCAGCTTAGGTCCCGGCGAGCAGTACTTC.

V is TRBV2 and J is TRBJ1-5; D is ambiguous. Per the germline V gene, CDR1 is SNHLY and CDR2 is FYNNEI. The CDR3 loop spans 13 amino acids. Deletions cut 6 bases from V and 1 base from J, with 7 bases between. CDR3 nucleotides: TGTGCCAGCAGGTGGCAGAGCAATCAGCCCCAGCATTTT. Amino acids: CASRWQSNQPQHF. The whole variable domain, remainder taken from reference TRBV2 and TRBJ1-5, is EPEVTQTPSHQVTQMGQEVILRCVPISNHLYFYWYRQILGQKVEFLVSFYNNEISEKSEIFDDQFSVERPDGSNFTLKIRSTKLEDSAMYFCASRWQSNQPQHFGDGTRLSIL.

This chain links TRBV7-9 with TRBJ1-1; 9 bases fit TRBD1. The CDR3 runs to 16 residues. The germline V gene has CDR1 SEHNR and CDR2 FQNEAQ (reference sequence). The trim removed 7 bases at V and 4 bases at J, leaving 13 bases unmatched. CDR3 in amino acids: CASNWDRVGFGTEAFF. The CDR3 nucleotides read TGTGCCAGCAATTGGGACAGGGTAGGATTCGGCACTGAAGCTTTCTTT.

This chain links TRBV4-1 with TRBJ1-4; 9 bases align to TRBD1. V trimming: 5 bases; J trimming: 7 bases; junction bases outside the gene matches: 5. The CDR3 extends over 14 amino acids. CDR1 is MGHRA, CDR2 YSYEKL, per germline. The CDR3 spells CASSSGQGGEKLFF. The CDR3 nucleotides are TGCGCCAGCAGCTCGGGACAGGGTGGTGAAAAACTGTTTTTT.

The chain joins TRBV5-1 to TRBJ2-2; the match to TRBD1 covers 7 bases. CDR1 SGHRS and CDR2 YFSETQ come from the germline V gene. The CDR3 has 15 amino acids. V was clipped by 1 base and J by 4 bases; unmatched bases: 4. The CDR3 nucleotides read TGCGCCAGCAGCTTGCCGACAGGGAGCACCGGGGAGCTGTTTTTT. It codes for CASSLPTGSTGELFF.

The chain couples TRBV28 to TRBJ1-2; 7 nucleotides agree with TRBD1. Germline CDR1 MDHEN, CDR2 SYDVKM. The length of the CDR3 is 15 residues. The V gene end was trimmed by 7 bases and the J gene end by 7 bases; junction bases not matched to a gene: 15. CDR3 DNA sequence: TGTGCCAGCACCACCGGTTTGGAGGGGGCGGGTGGCTACACCTTC. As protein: CASTTGLEGAGGYTF.

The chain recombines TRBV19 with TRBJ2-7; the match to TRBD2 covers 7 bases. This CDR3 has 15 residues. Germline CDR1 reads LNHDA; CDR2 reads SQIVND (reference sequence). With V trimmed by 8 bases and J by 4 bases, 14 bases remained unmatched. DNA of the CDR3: TGTGCCAGTGGCAGGGAGGGGACTGCATTTTACGAGCAGTACTTC. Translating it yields CASGREGTAFYEQYF.

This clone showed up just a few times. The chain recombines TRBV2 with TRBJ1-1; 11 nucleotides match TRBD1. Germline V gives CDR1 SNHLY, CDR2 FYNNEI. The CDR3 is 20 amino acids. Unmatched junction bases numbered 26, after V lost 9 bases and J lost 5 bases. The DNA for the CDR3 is TGTGCCAGACTTTCTCCGGGACAGGGGGTTCTTAGATTCCTCGGGACTGAAGCTTTCTTT. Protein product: CARLSPGQGVLRFLGTEAFF.

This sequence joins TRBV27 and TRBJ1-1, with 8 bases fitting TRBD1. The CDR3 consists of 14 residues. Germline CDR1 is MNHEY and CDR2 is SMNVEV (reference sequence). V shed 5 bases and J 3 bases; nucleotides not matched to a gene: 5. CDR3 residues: CASSRQGQHTEAFF. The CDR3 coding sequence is TGTGCCAGCAGTCGACAGGGGCAACACACTGAAGCTTTCTTT.

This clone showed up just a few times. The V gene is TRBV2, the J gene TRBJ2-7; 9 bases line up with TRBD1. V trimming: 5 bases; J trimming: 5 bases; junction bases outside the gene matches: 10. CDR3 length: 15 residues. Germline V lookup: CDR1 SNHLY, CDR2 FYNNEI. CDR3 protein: CASSSLDRGEDEQYF. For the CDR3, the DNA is TGTGCCAGCAGTTCCTTGGACAGGGGAGAGGACGAGCAGTACTTC.

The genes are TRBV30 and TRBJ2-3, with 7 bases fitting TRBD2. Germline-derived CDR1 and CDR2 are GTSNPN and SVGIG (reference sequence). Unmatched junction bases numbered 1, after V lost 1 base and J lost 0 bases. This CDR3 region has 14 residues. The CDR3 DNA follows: TGTGCCTGGAGTGCCGGGGGGAGCACAGATACGCAGTATTTT. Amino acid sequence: CAWSAGGSTDTQYF.

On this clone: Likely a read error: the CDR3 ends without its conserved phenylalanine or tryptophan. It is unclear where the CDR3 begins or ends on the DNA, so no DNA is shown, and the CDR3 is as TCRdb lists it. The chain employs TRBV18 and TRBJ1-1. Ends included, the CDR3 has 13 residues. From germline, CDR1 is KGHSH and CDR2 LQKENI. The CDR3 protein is CASSPIEGWLFEV.

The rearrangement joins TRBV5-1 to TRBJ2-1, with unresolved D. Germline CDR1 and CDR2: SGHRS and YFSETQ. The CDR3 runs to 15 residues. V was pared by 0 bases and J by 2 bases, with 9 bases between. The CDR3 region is CASSLAGDTYNEQFF. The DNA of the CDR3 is TGCGCCAGCAGCTTGGCCGGAGATACCTACAATGAGCAGTTCTTC. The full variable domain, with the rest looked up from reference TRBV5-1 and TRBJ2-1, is KAGVTQTPRYLIKTRGQQVTLSCSPISGHRSVSWYQQTPGQGLQFLFEYFSETQRNKGNFPGRFSGRQFSNSRSEMNVSTLELGDSALYLCASSLAGDTYNEQFFGPGTRLTVL.

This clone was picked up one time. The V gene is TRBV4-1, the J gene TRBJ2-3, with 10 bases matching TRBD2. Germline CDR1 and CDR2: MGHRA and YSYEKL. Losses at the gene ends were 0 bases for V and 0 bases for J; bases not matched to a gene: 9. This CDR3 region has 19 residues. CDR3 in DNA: TGCGCCAGCAGCCAAGAAAGAGGTAGCGGGGGGCAAAGCACAGATACGCAGTATTTT. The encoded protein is CASSQERGSGGQSTDTQYF.

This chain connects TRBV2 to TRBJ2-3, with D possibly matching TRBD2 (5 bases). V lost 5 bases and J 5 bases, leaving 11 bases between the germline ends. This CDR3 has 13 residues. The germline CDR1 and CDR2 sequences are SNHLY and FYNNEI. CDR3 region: CASSPLEGDTQYF. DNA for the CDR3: TGTGCCAGCAGTCCCCTTGAGGGAGATACGCAGTATTTT. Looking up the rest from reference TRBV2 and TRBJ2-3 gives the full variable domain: EPEVTQTPSHQVTQMGQEVILRCVPISNHLYFYWYRQILGQKVEFLVSFYNNEISEKSEIFDDQFSVERPDGSNFTLKIRSTKLEDSAMYFCASSPLEGDTQYFGPGTRLTVL.

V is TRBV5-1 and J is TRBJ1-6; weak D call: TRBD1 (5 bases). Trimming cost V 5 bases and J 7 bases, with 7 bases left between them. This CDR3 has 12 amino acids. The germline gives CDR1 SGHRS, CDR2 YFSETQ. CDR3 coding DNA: TGCGCCAGCAGAACAGGAAATTCACCCCTCCACTTT. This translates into CASRTGNSPLHF.

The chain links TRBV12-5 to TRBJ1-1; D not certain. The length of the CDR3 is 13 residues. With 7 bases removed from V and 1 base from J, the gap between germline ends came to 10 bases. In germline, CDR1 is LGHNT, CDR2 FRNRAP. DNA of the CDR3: TGTGCTAGTGCCCACCGAGGGAACACTGAAGCTTTCTTT. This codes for CASAHRGNTEAFF.